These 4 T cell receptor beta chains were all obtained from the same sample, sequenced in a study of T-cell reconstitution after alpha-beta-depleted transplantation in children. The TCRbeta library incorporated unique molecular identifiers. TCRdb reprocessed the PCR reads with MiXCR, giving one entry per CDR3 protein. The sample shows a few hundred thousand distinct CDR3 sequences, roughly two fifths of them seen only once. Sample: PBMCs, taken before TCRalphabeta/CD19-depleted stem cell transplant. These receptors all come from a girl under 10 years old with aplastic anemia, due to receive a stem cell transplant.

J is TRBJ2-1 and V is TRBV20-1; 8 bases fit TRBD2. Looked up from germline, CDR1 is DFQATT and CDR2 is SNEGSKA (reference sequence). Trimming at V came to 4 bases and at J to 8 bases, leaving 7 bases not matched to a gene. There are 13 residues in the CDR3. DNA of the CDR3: TGCAGTGCTAATCGCGGGAGGATCGATGAGCAGTTCTTC. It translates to CSANRGRIDEQFF.

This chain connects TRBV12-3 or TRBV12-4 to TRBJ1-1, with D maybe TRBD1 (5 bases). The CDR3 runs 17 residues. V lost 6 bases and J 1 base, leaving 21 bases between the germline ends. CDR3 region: CASSPEPYRGQNTEAFF. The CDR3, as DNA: TGTGCCAGCAGCCCCGAACCCTACCGGGGCCAGAACACTGAAGCTTTCTTT.

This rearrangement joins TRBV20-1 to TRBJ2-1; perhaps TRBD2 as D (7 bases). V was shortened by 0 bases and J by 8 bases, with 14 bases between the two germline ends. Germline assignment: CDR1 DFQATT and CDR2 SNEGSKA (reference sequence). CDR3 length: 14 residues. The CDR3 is CSAREGAGADEQFF. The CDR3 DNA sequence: TGCAGTGCTAGAGAGGGGGCGGGAGCGGATGAGCAGTTCTTC.

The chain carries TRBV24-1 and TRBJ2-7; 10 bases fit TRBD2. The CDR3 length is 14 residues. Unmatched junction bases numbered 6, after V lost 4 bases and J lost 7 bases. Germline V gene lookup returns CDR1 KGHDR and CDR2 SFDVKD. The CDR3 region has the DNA TGTGCCACCAGTGACCTAGCGGGAGCGCGAGAGCAGTACTTC. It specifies CATSDLAGAREQYF.